This T cell receptor (beta chain) derives from a study of neoadjuvant anti-PD-1 for oral cavity cancer. Study details: Nivolumab at 3 mg/kg was mostly given biweekly, three to four doses, pre-surgery.

Time point of the sample: after neoadjuvant nivolumab, at surgical resection. Sequenced by immunoSEQ multiplex PCR; TCRdb stores in-frame clones only, minus some. The repertoire holds 35,000 to 40,000 clones, roughly two fifths seen once, with about a sixth in the top ten. Germline assignment: CDR1 SGHTA and CDR2 FQGTGA. The CDR3 covers 13 residues. V was clipped by 6 bases and J by 2 bases, with 10 bases between them. The clonotype was recovered from a person aged 35-79 years with oral cavity squamous cell carcinoma. J is TRBJ1-1 and V is TRBV7-3, with D perhaps matching TRBD1 (5 bases). The input for sequencing was tumor tissue, taken after nivolumab (anti-PD-1) treatment. The DNA of the CDR3 is TGTGCCAGCAGTTTCCAGGGTAACACTGAAGCTTTCTTT. This sequence encodes CASSFQGNTEAFF.